Detailed here is one TCR beta chain. Antigen unknown. V gave up 4 bases and J gave up 5 bases; unmatched junction bases: 13. This CDR3 is 16 amino acids long. Germline V gene sequence: CDR1 SGHTA, CDR2 FQGNSA. This record comes from a study of beta chain features in type 1 diabetes. Study in general: Cell yields, gender and age were similar in healthy donors and patients. General study points: Reads derived from cDNA could over-represent cells showing high TCR expression. When Type 1 diabetes patients were examined, their TCRB CDR3s proved moderately but significantly shorter in all four CD4+ subsets. Any role of HLA type in TCRB rearrangement remained unresolved here.

Sequencing targeted expressed TCRB transcripts, as all isolated RNA had been reverse transcribed. Measured with immunoSEQ multiplex PCR; TCRdb has only the in-frame clones, and not every one. The sample carries roughly 150,000 clones, around 8.4% recorded once. Purity of each sorted population was above 98%. This rearrangement joins TRBV7-2 to TRBJ2-5; 7 bases match TRBD2. The sequenced material came from central memory CD4+ T cells from blood. The clonotype comes from a woman younger than 30 with type 1 diabetes. CDR3 sequence (DNA): TGTGCCAGCAGCTCTAGTATGGGGGGGGGTGAGGAGACCCAGTACTTC. Encoded protein: CASSSSMGGGEETQYF.